The clone carrying this TCR beta chain was observed a few times. Its antigen remains unidentified. TCRdb fed the reads into MiXCR, producing one record per CDR3 protein. The table records 250,000 to 300,000 distinct CDR3 sequences, roughly 25% of them present only once. This sample was taken from a study of T cell repertoires in cytomegalovirus infection. On the study more broadly: Indications came from public TCR beta signatures; they pointed to CMV infection and to a matching HLA type.

The study, taken as a whole, reports: In two of eight donors, the top clonotype was HLA-C-restricted CMV-specific. Accumulated public TCR beta family frequency recognized individuals carrying CMV together with the relevant HLA.

Germline CDR1 reads SGHVS; CDR2 reads FNYEAQ. V was cut by 5 bases and J by 0 bases, with 8 bases left in between. The CDR3 sequence is 14 residues long. Sample: PBMCs. The genes are TRBV7-6 and TRBJ2-4; D is unresolved. The clonotype originates from a human donor in good health (CMV status not recorded). Some clones in this sample may be carry-over from other donors' samples. The CDR3 region has the DNA TGTGCCAGCAGCCCCCCCCTAGCCAAAAACATTCAGTACTTC. Residues: CASSPPLAKNIQYF.